This passage covers 29 T cell receptor beta chains from one sample sequenced in a study of T cell responses to AZD1222 COVID-19 vaccine. Only in-frame clones appear in the TCRdb table, and some are missing; sequencing was by immunoSEQ multiplex PCR. The profile covers 95,000 to 100,000 clones, with approximately 86% appearing a single time and over 1.2% taken by the ten largest. This sample comprised peripheral blood, obtained on day 0 of AZD1222 vaccination. The receptors stem from an adult in good health.

The J gene is TRBJ2-3, the V gene TRBV5-4; D remains ambiguous. The V end lost 6 bases, the J end lost 5 bases, and 13 bases lay between the germline ends. The length of the CDR3 is 13 residues. CDR1 is SGHNT, CDR2 YYREEE, per germline (reference sequence). CDR3 loop: CASTTVGGDTQYF. The CDR3 DNA sequence: TGTGCCAGCACCACGGTAGGCGGAGATACGCAGTATTTT.

This sequence joins TRBV28 and TRBJ1-2, with D possibly matching TRBD1 (6 bases). The CDR3 has 17 amino acids. Germline CDR1 and CDR2: MDHEN and SYDVKM. The germline V and J ends were trimmed by 2 bases and 0 bases, with 16 bases remaining between them. CDR3 sequence (DNA): TGTGCCAGCAGTTTACCAGGACAGATAAGAGCTAACTATGGCTACACCTTC. Encoded protein: CASSLPGQIRANYGYTF.

The chain is built from TRBV15 and TRBJ2-3; D is uncertain. The CDR3 spans 16 residues. V was trimmed by 1 base and J by 2 bases, leaving 13 bases between them. CDR1 and CDR2 (germline): LNHNV, YYDKDF (reference sequence). This chain's CDR3 is CATSRGIPPHTDTQYF. The CDR3 DNA reads as TGTGCCACCAGCAGAGGTATCCCCCCACACACAGATACGCAGTATTTT. Full variable domain (outside the CDR3, taken from reference TRBV15 and TRBJ2-3): DAMVIQNPRYQVTQFGKPVTLSCSQTLNHNVMYWYQQKSSQAPKLLFHYYDKDFNNEADTPDNFQSRRPNTSFCFLDIRSPGLGDTAMYLCATSRGIPPHTDTQYFGPGTRLTVL.

J is TRBJ1-4 and V is TRBV7-9; tentative D call: TRBD1 (6 bases). Trimming cost V 4 bases and J 3 bases, with 12 bases left between them. CDR3 length: 15 amino acids. The germline CDR1 and CDR2 sequences are SEHNR and FQNEAQ (reference sequence). As DNA, the CDR3 is TGTGCCAGCAGCTCCACAGGGTTACCTAATGAAAAACTGTTTTTT. Protein sequence: CASSSTGLPNEKLFF.

The chain couples TRBV18 to TRBJ1-3; D is unresolved. Trimming removed 3 bases from V and 5 bases from J, with 17 bases in between. The V gene's germline CDR1 is KGHSH and CDR2 LQKENI. This CDR3 contains 16 residues. CDR3 region: CASSPVVEILRNTIYF. The CDR3 nucleotides read TGTGCCAGCTCACCCGTCGTAGAGATTCTCAGAAACACCATATATTTT.

The chain couples TRBV28 to TRBJ1-2; the D is unclear. Germline V gene lookup returns CDR1 MDHEN and CDR2 SYDVKM. There are 17 residues in the CDR3. Trimming stripped 3 bases from V and 3 bases from J, with 20 bases between. The CDR3, as DNA: TGTGCCAGCAGTTTGCAGGACCCACTTACCCGGGACTATGGCTACACCTTC. Its protein product is CASSLQDPLTRDYGYTF.

For the CDR3, the DNA is TGTGCCACCTCCCCGGGACAGACGAACACTGAAGCTTTCTTT. Translated, it gives CATSPGQTNTEAFF. The gene calls are TRBV19 and TRBJ1-1, with 7 bases fitting TRBD1. V shed 10 bases and J 1 base; nucleotides not matched to a gene: 9. CDR1 and CDR2 (germline): LNHDA, SQIVND (reference sequence). The CDR3 is 14 residues long.

This chain joins TRBV25-1 and TRBJ2-3, with D perhaps TRBD2 (6 bases). CDR3 size: 15 residues. The germline CDR1 and CDR2 sequences are MGHDK and SYGVNS. Trimming removed 3 bases at V and 6 bases at J, with 16 bases between. The CDR3: CASSEGLLAGDTQYF. CDR3 DNA: TGTGCCAGCAGTGAGGGCCTTTTGGCGGGGGATACGCAGTATTTT.

The V call is TRBV27, the J call TRBJ2-3; D unclear. The length of the CDR3 is 14 residues. CDR1 is MNHEY, CDR2 SMNVEV, per germline (reference sequence). V lost 5 bases, J lost 0 bases, and 9 bases lay in between. The CDR3 region is CASSPSSSTDTQYF. The CDR3 nucleotides are TGTGCCAGCAGTCCCTCGTCTAGCACAGATACGCAGTATTTT.

This sequence joins TRBV30 and TRBJ2-1, with TRBD2 matching over 8 bases. CDR1 and CDR2 from the germline V gene are GTSNPN and SVGIG (reference sequence). J lost 0 bases, V lost 5 bases, and 3 bases had no gene match. This CDR3 comprises 14 residues. The CDR3 region is CAWDSGSSYNEQFF. CDR3 DNA: TGTGCCTGGGACAGCGGGAGCTCCTACAATGAGCAGTTCTTC. Full variable domain (outside the CDR3, taken from reference TRBV30 and TRBJ2-1): SQTIHQWPATLVQPVGSPLSLECTVEGTSNPNLYWYRQAAGRGLQLLFYSVGIGQISSEVPQNLSASRPQDRQFILSSKKLLLSDSGFYLCAWDSGSSYNEQFFGPGTRLTVL.

This clone was seen only a few times. The sample carries other DNA sequences with the same CDR3. This chain joins TRBV7-2 and TRBJ1-5; no clear D gene. In germline, CDR1 is SGHTA, CDR2 FQGNSA. There are 15 residues in the CDR3. Between the trimmed V and J ends, which lost 0 bases and 0 bases, there was a span of 6 bases. The CDR3 DNA reads TGTGCCAGCAGCTTAGCTGGGATTAGCAATCAGCCCCAGCATTTT. Translation gives CASSLAGISNQPQHF.

V is TRBV11-2 and J is TRBJ2-1; tentative D call: TRBD2 (6 bases). The CDR3 is made up of 17 amino acids. Deletions cut 0 bases from V and 9 bases from J, with 21 bases between. Germline CDR1 reads SGHAT; CDR2 reads FQNNGV. CDR3 residues: CASSLDLGAGFMVEQFF. CDR3 in DNA: TGTGCCAGCAGCTTAGATTTAGGGGCGGGATTCATGGTTGAGCAGTTCTTC.

This chain links TRBV28 with TRBJ2-7; D is possibly TRBD2 (6 bases). Trimming took 10 bases from V and 3 from J, leaving 7 bases between them. Germline loops: CDR1 MDHEN, CDR2 SYDVKM. The CDR3 runs to 10 residues. The CDR3 loop is CATGGYEQYF. CDR3 in DNA: TGTGCCACCGGGGGCTACGAGCAGTACTTC.

This chain connects TRBV25-1 to TRBJ1-1, with D perhaps matching TRBD1 (6 bases). The CDR3 consists of 13 residues. Trimming pared 5 bases from V and 5 bases from J, leaving 12 bases between. From germline, CDR1 is MGHDK and CDR2 SYGVNS. The CDR3 DNA reads as TGTGCCAGCAGTCGAAAAGGGGGTACTGAAGCTTTCTTT. Its protein is CASSRKGGTEAFF. Drawing the rest from reference TRBV25-1 and TRBJ1-1, the complete variable domain is EADIYQTPRYLVIGTGKKITLECSQTMGHDKMYWYQQDPGMELHLIHYSYGVNSTEKGDLSSESTVSRIRTEHFPLTLESARPSHTSQYLCASSRKGGTEAFFGQGTRLTVV.

This chain uses TRBV3-1 (or the pseudogene TRBV3-2) with TRBJ1-2; D gene ambiguous. V shed 0 bases and J shed 6 bases, with 23 bases lying between them. CDR1 and CDR2 (germline): LGHDT, YNNKEL (reference sequence). The CDR3 spans 18 residues. In nucleotides, the CDR3 is TGTGCCAGCAGCCAAGATAGGATCCGGGCACTCCAGGCGGATGGCTACACCTTC. Protein: CASSQDRIRALQADGYTF.

V gene TRBV5-6 combines with J gene TRBJ1-3; D ambiguous. CDR1 is SGHDT, CDR2 YYEEEE, per germline. The CDR3 has 14 amino acids. Between the trimmed V and J ends, which lost 2 bases and 4 bases, there was a span of 10 bases. In nucleotides, the CDR3 is TGTGCCAGCAGCTTTGGGGTGTCCGGAAACACCATATATTTT. It codes for CASSFGVSGNTIYF.

This chain uses TRBV7-3 with TRBJ1-1, with D perhaps matching TRBD1 (5 bases). Germline values: CDR1 SGHTA, CDR2 FQGTGA. The CDR3 runs to 16 residues. With 0 bases removed from V and 3 bases from J, the gap between germline ends came to 14 bases. The CDR3 loop is CASSLTGELNDTEAFF. The CDR3 nucleotides are TGTGCCAGCAGCTTAACGGGGGAGCTGAATGACACTGAAGCTTTCTTT. Drawing the rest from reference TRBV7-3 and TRBJ1-1, the complete variable domain is GAGVSQTPSNKVTEKGKYVELRCDPISGHTALYWYRQSLGQGPEFLIYFQGTGAADDSGLPNDRFFAVRPEGSVSTLKIQRTERGDSAVYLCASSLTGELNDTEAFFGQGTRLTVV.

The rearrangement uses TRBV19 and TRBJ1-5, with D unresolved. The CDR3 totals 17 residues. Germline CDR1 is LNHDA and CDR2 is SQIVND (reference sequence). Trimming stripped 6 bases from V and 0 bases from J, with 18 bases between. The CDR3 sequence: CASRSLDLHDSNQPQHF. The CDR3 DNA reads TGTGCCAGTAGATCCCTCGATTTACATGATAGCAATCAGCCCCAGCATTTT.

The V and J genes are TRBV29-1 and TRBJ2-3; D possibly matches TRBD1 or TRBD2 (5 bases each). V was pared by 6 bases and J by 2 bases, with 15 bases between. The germline CDR1 and CDR2 sequences are SQVTM and ANQGSEA. The CDR3 has 14 residues. The CDR3 spells CSVSRDRATDTQYF. CDR3 sequence (DNA): TGCAGCGTCAGCCGGGACCGGGCCACAGATACGCAGTATTTT.

The chain is built from TRBV10-2 and TRBJ1-6; D unclear. Per the germline V gene, CDR1 is WSHSY and CDR2 is SAAADI. V was pared by 4 bases and J by 10 bases, with 11 bases between. The CDR3 has 13 residues. The CDR3 coding sequence is TGCGCCAGCAGTGGGCAGACCAGGTCACCCCTCCACTTT. Amino acids: CASSGQTRSPLHF.

The chain combines TRBV12-3 or TRBV12-4 with TRBJ1-6; D gene ambiguous. CDR3 size: 13 residues. Trimming pared 8 bases from V and 11 bases from J, leaving 16 bases between. CDR3 amino acids: CASSPGSFPPLHF. The DNA for the CDR3 is TGTGCCAGCTCTCCCGGAAGTTTCCCACCCCTCCACTTT.

CDR3 sequence: CASSLSRGQGNTGELFF. The CDR3 DNA reads TGTGCCAGCAGTTTGAGTAGAGGACAGGGGAACACCGGGGAGCTGTTTTTT. V usage is TRBV27 and J usage is TRBJ2-2; 8 positions agree with TRBD1. The CDR3 is made up of 17 amino acids. V was pared by 3 bases and J by 1 base, with 7 bases of the junction left unmatched. Germline V gives CDR1 MNHEY, CDR2 SMNVEV (reference sequence).

The rearrangement joins TRBV10-3 to TRBJ1-6; TRBD1 might be the D (6 bases). The V gene lost 0 bases and the J gene lost 15 bases, with 12 bases spanning the gap. The CDR3 contains 13 residues. Germline values: CDR1 ENHRY, CDR2 SYGVKD. CDR3 nucleotide sequence: TGTGCCATCAGTGAGTCGACGGGACACAGCCTCCACTTT. Residues: CAISESTGHSLHF.

V usage is TRBV27 and J usage is TRBJ2-1, with 9 bases aligning to TRBD2. J was trimmed by 6 bases and V by 7 bases; bases with no gene match: 10. Germline V CDR1 and CDR2: MNHEY, SMNVEV (reference sequence). The CDR3 extends over 15 amino acids. This CDR3 reads CASKRAGGPGNEQFF. Here the CDR3 DNA reads TGTGCCAGCAAACGTGCGGGAGGGCCAGGCAATGAGCAGTTCTTC.

In its sample, this clone was seen a few times. This rearrangement joins TRBV19 to TRBJ1-4, with TRBD1 as a possible D gene (6 bases). The CDR3 covers 15 residues. V was shortened by 3 bases and J by 5 bases, with 13 bases between the two germline ends. In germline, CDR1 is LNHDA, CDR2 SQIVND (reference sequence). The CDR3 nucleotides read TGTGCCAGTAGTATGATCAGGGGCCTGAATGAAAAACTGTTTTTT. Its translation is CASSMIRGLNEKLFF.

CDR3: CASSSGGLAPYEQYF. CDR3 bases: TGTGCCAGCAGCAGCGGGGGACTAGCGCCCTACGAGCAGTACTTC. J is TRBJ2-7 and V is TRBV5-4; TRBD2 matches 10 bases. With V trimmed by 4 bases and J by 2 bases, 6 bases remained unmatched. The germline CDR1 and CDR2 sequences are SGHNT and YYREEE (reference sequence). The CDR3 extends over 15 amino acids.

CDR3 nucleotides: TGTGCCAGCAGCCTCAGGGGAATGTATGAAAAACTGTTTTTT. This translates into CASSLRGMYEKLFF. The gene calls are TRBV7-2 and TRBJ1-4; tentative D call: TRBD1 (6 bases). This CDR3 contains 14 residues. With 5 bases removed from V and 6 bases from J, the gap between germline ends came to 13 bases. From germline, CDR1 is SGHTA and CDR2 FQGNSA.

This clone was seen a single time. CDR3 sequence (DNA): TGTGCCAGCAGCTCTTGGGGATCACCCCTCCACTTT. Protein product: CASSSWGSPLHF. The chain couples TRBV5-8 to TRBJ1-6; D is undetermined. Trimming took 3 bases from V and 10 from J, leaving 8 bases between them. The germline V gene has CDR1 SGHTS and CDR2 YDEGEE. This CDR3 comprises 12 residues.

This chain joins TRBV7-3 and TRBJ2-3; 15 nucleotides line up with TRBD2. CDR3 size: 16 residues. The germline CDR1 and CDR2 sequences are SGHTA and FQGTGA. With V trimmed by 5 bases and J by 4 bases, 4 bases remained unmatched. CDR3 loop: CASSAGLAGGPDTQYF. DNA for the CDR3: TGTGCCAGCAGCGCGGGACTAGCGGGAGGTCCAGATACGCAGTATTTT.